This is a list of T cell receptor beta chains from one sample in a study of cytomegalovirus exposure and HLA in healthy donors. TCRdb's copy holds only in-frame clones and misses some; the assay was immunoSEQ multiplex PCR. In the table there are 130,000 or so clones, 66% of which are singletons. Material: PBMCs. The receptors shown here come from a man aged 18 to 29 in good health and CMV-seronegative. The CDR3 runs from the conserved cysteine through the conserved F or W. D genes are given only for firm matches. Where a row states a size, it is once, few, many or the class of an expanded clone; other rows omit it.

abundance	d_gene	v_gene	j_gene	CDR3aa	CDR3nt
NA	NA	TRBV18	TRBJ1-5	CASSPGAHRSNQPQHF	TGTGCCAGCTCACCGGGGGCCCATAGAAGCAATCAGCCCCAGCATTTT
NA	NA	TRBV9	TRBJ1-3	CASSASGALGNTIYF	TGTGCCAGCAGCGCGTCAGGGGCGCTTGGAAACACCATATATTTT
NA	NA	TRBV27	TRBJ1-5	CASSLSRVTNQPQHF	TGTGCCAGCAGTTTATCGAGGGTCACCAATCAGCCCCAGCATTTT
NA	TRBD1	TRBV18	TRBJ2-7	CASSPRDRGPYEQYF	TGTGCCAGCTCACCACGGGACAGGGGGCCCTACGAGCAGTACTTC
NA	TRBD2	TRBV10-3	TRBJ2-3	CAATSEKTDTQYF	TGTGCCGCCACTAGCGAGAAGACAGATACGCAGTATTTT
NA	NA	TRBV11-3	TRBJ1-1	CASSLEGGTTNTEAFF	TGTGCCAGCAGCTTAGAAGGGGGAACGACGAACACTGAAGCTTTCTTT
NA	TRBD2	TRBV19	TRBJ2-5	CASQRTGGQGETQYF	TGTGCCAGTCAAAGGACGGGGGGTCAAGGGGAGACCCAGTACTTC
NA	TRBD2	TRBV6-1	TRBJ2-3	CASSEAPGGAYTQYF	TGTGCCAGCAGTGAAGCGCCGGGGGGGGCGTATACGCAGTATTTT
NA	NA	TRBV11-2	TRBJ2-7	CASSLGGSGNYEQYF	TGTGCCAGCAGTCTAGGGGGATCGGGTAACTACGAGCAGTACTTC
NA	NA	TRBV7-8	TRBJ2-1	CASSLPGGGGYNEQFF	TGTGCCAGCAGCTTACCAGGGGGCGGGGGCTACAATGAGCAGTTCTTC
NA	TRBD1	TRBV9	TRBJ2-5	CASSVSTGGSETQYF	TGTGCCAGCAGCGTCAGTACAGGGGGATCGGAGACCCAGTACTTC
NA	NA	TRBV2	TRBJ2-7	CASRGATAYEQYF	TGTGCCAGCAGGGGGGCCACGGCCTACGAGCAGTACTTC
NA	TRBD2	TRBV7-9	TRBJ2-5	CASSNLAGGAETQYF	TGTGCCAGCAGCAACCTAGCGGGGGGGGCTGAGACCCAGTACTTC
NA	NA	TRBV9	TRBJ1-1	CASSVVGGAGTEAFF	TGTGCCAGCAGCGTAGTAGGAGGGGCGGGCACTGAAGCTTTCTTT
few	NA	TRBV14	TRBJ2-3	CASSQQTGFGTDTQYF	TGTGCCAGCAGCCAACAAACAGGGTTCGGGACAGATACGCAGTATTTT
NA	NA	TRBV6-5	TRBJ1-1	CASSLAVNTEAFF	TGTGCCAGCAGTTTAGCTGTGAACACTGAAGCTTTCTTT
NA	NA	TRBV6-5	TRBJ1-6	CASSYSTASNSPLHF	TGTGCCAGCAGTTACTCAACAGCCTCTAATTCACCCCTCCACTTT
NA	NA	TRBV6-1	TRBJ1-4	CASSRGTNEKLFF	TGTGCCAGCAGCAGGGGCACTAATGAAAAACTGTTTTTT
NA	TRBD1	TRBV10-3	TRBJ2-1	CAIRRDRADEQFF	TGTGCCATCAGACGGGACAGGGCGGATGAGCAGTTCTTC
NA	NA	TRBV30	TRBJ2-7	CAWKVGRGGWEQYF	TGTGCCTGGAAGGTGGGCAGGGGCGGGTGGGAGCAGTACTTC
NA	NA	TRBV6-5	TRBJ2-1	CASSYRRVEADEQFF	TGTGCCAGCAGTTACCGCAGGGTCGAGGCGGATGAGCAGTTCTTC
NA	TRBD1	TRBV7-8	TRBJ1-1	CASSLADRGGTEAFF	TGTGCCAGCAGCTTGGCGGACAGGGGGGGCACTGAAGCTTTCTTT
NA	TRBD1	TRBV19	TRBJ1-4	CASSIARQGQEKLFF	TGTGCCAGTAGTATAGCGAGACAGGGACAGGAAAAACTGTTTTTT
NA	TRBD1	TRBV27	TRBJ2-7	CASSFTRTGERYEQYF	TGTGCCAGCAGTTTCACCCGGACAGGGGAAAGGTACGAGCAGTACTTC
NA	NA	TRBV18	TRBJ2-7	CASSPRAIYEQYF	TGTGCCAGCTCACCACGGGCGATTTACGAGCAGTACTTC
few	NA	TRBV6-1	TRBJ1-1	CASSELTFSEAFF	TGTGCCAGCAGTGAACTGACATTCTCTGAAGCTTTCTTT
NA	TRBD2	TRBV7-9	TRBJ2-1	CASSLGHTSGNYNEQFF	TGTGCCAGCAGCTTAGGACATACTAGCGGGAATTACAATGAGCAGTTCTTC
NA	TRBD1	TRBV14	TRBJ2-7	CASSLDRGTSYEQYF	TGTGCCAGCAGCCTAGACAGGGGAACGTCCTACGAGCAGTACTTC
NA	TRBD1	TRBV19	TRBJ1-5	CASSHGQGREMTQHF	TGTGCCAGTAGCCACGGACAGGGGAGGGAGATGACCCAGCATTTT
NA	NA	TRBV6-6	TRBJ1-3	CASSSPAGRGETIYF	TGTGCCAGCAGTTCCCCAGCAGGCCGGGGGGAGACCATATATTTT
few	TRBD2	TRBV7-6	TRBJ2-6	CASSPLGRGQASGANVLTF	TGTGCCAGCAGCCCTCTGGGGAGGGGCCAGGCCTCTGGGGCCAACGTCCTGACTTTC
NA	TRBD1	TRBV6-1	TRBJ1-4	CASSLYDRGNEKLFF	TGTGCCAGCAGTTTATACGACAGGGGTAATGAAAAACTGTTTTTT
NA	NA	TRBV27	TRBJ1-1	CASSSGMNTEAFF	TGTGCCAGCAGTTCGGGGATGAACACTGAAGCTTTCTTT
once	TRBD2	TRBV7-6	TRBJ2-1	CASGDPGLADNEQFF	TGTGCCAGCGGGGATCCGGGACTAGCGGACAATGAGCAGTTCTTC
NA	NA	TRBV5-4	TRBJ2-7	CASSYMRGEQYF	TGTGCCAGCAGCTATATGCGGGGCGAGCAGTACTTC
NA	TRBD2	TRBV4-3	TRBJ2-1	CASSLEGGTSGLPSYNEQFF	TGCGCCAGCAGCCTCGAGGGCGGGACTAGCGGCTTACCTTCCTACAATGAGCAGTTCTTC